These 10 T cell receptor beta chains were all obtained from the same sample, sequenced in a study of cytomegalovirus exposure and HLA in healthy donors. Clones were read by immunoSEQ multiplex PCR, and TCRdb kept only the in-frame ones, dropping some. This sample has more than 200,000 clones, with about 90% found just once. Sequencing was done on a sample of PBMCs. These receptors were obtained from a woman aged 25-40 years in good health and CMV-seronegative.

This chain connects TRBV14 to TRBJ2-3; D remains unclear. Germline V gene data show CDR1 as SGHDN and CDR2 as FVKESK. The CDR3 covers 18 residues. With 1 base removed from V and 1 base from J, the gap between germline ends came to 18 bases. CDR3 sequence (DNA): TGTGCCAGCAGCCAAGCGGTGGTGGCGGACGGTCGCACAGATACGCAGTATTTT. It yields the protein CASSQAVVADGRTDTQYF.

This chain uses TRBV5-1 with TRBJ2-3; 7 nucleotides line up with TRBD1. This CDR3 has 12 residues. The trim removed 6 bases at V and 4 bases at J, leaving 2 bases unmatched. CDR1 SGHRS and CDR2 YFSETQ come from the germline V gene. The CDR3 reads CASIDRADTQYF. The CDR3 DNA is TGCGCCAGCATCGACAGGGCAGATACGCAGTATTTT. Full variable domain (outside the CDR3, taken from reference TRBV5-1 and TRBJ2-3): KAGVTQTPRYLIKTRGQQVTLSCSPISGHRSVSWYQQTPGQGLQFLFEYFSETQRNKGNFPGRFSGRQFSNSRSEMNVSTLELGDSALYLCASIDRADTQYFGPGTRLTVL.

This clone was counted a few times. The chain uses TRBV19 and TRBJ2-1, with D perhaps matching TRBD1 (6 bases). Germline-derived CDR1 and CDR2 are LNHDA and SQIVND (reference sequence). The CDR3 consists of 16 residues. Trimming removed 3 bases from V and 8 bases from J, with 20 bases in between. The CDR3 DNA follows: TGTGCCAGTAGTATCGGCTACGGCAGGGGTGACGATGAGCAGTTCTTC. This encodes CASSIGYGRGDDEQFF. Full variable domain (outside the CDR3, taken from reference TRBV19 and TRBJ2-1): DGGITQSPKYLFRKEGQNVTLSCEQNLNHDAMYWYRQDPGQGLRLIYYSQIVNDFQKGDIAEGYSVSREKKESFPLTVTSAQKNPTAFYLCASSIGYGRGDDEQFFGPGTRLTVL.

The gene calls are TRBV11-2 and TRBJ2-7, with D possibly being TRBD2 (6 bases). V shed 5 bases and J shed 3 bases, with 23 bases lying between them. Germline CDR1 and CDR2: SGHAT and FQNNGV. The CDR3 has 17 amino acids. The CDR3 DNA is TGTGCCAGCAGCCCGAAGACTAGATTGGAAGGTTTCTACGAGCAGTACTTC. Its translation: CASSPKTRLEGFYEQYF.

This chain uses TRBV5-4 with TRBJ2-2; no reliable D call. Germline-derived CDR1 and CDR2 are SGHNT and YYREEE (reference sequence). V lost 0 bases, J lost 3 bases, and 9 bases lay in between. The CDR3 sequence is 15 residues long. The DNA of the CDR3 is TGTGCCAGCAGCTTGGATTCTGGATACACCGGGGAGCTGTTTTTT. It encodes CASSLDSGYTGELFF.

The chain links TRBV2 to TRBJ2-7, with 7 bases that match TRBD2. This CDR3 spans 14 amino acids. Germline V gene data show CDR1 as SNHLY and CDR2 as FYNNEI. Trimming removed 3 bases from V and 3 bases from J; junction bases left unmatched: 5. CDR3 sequence: CASSELLAIYEQYF. In DNA, the CDR3 is TGTGCCAGCAGTGAGCTACTAGCGATCTACGAGCAGTACTTC.

The chain couples TRBV7-9 to TRBJ1-1; 8 bases are shared with TRBD1. Germline values: CDR1 SEHNR, CDR2 FQNEAQ (reference sequence). This CDR3 spans 15 amino acids. The V gene end was trimmed by 4 bases and the J gene end by 3 bases; junction bases not matched to a gene: 7. The CDR3: CASSSVTGDYTEAFF. Here the CDR3 DNA reads TGTGCCAGCAGCTCCGTGACAGGGGACTACACTGAAGCTTTCTTT.

The chain uses TRBV7-9 and TRBJ2-7; possibly TRBD2 for D (6 bases). This CDR3 has 12 residues. V was clipped by 1 base and J by 9 bases, with 10 bases between them. Germline V CDR1 and CDR2: SEHNR, FQNEAQ (reference sequence). The CDR3 here is CASSLVGGAQYF. The CDR3 DNA is TGTGCCAGCAGCTTAGTGGGCGGGGCGCAGTACTTC.

CDR3 residues: CASSLAGGRLTEQYF. CDR3 DNA: TGTGCCAGCAGCTTAGCGGGCGGGAGGCTAACCGAGCAGTACTTC. This chain joins TRBV5-4 and TRBJ2-7; TRBD2 agrees at 8 bases. Germline trimming cut 2 bases from V and 6 bases from J; bases unmatched to any gene: 10. The CDR3 has 15 residues. Per germline, CDR1 SGHNT and CDR2 YYREEE (reference sequence).

The chain links TRBV2 to TRBJ2-7, with 8 bases matching TRBD2. The CDR3 has 14 residues. V dropped 5 bases and J dropped 6; count of bases not matched to a gene: 9. From germline, CDR1 is SNHLY and CDR2 FYNNEI. The CDR3 spells CASSPRTSSGEQYF. In DNA form, the CDR3 reads TGTGCCAGCAGTCCCAGGACTAGCAGCGGCGAGCAGTACTTC. The whole variable domain, remainder taken from reference TRBV2 and TRBJ2-7, is EPEVTQTPSHQVTQMGQEVILRCVPISNHLYFYWYRQILGQKVEFLVSFYNNEISEKSEIFDDQFSVERPDGSNFTLKIRSTKLEDSAMYFCASSPRTSSGEQYFGPGTRLTVT.